This TCR beta chain comes out of a study of shared clonotypes between healthy human individuals. Overall study findings and caveats: In the sorted subsets, rarefaction showed sequencing was incomplete despite large depth.

Germline values: CDR1 WSHSY, CDR2 SAAADI. The CDR3 is 15 residues long. J gave up 5 bases and V 6 bases, and 10 bases lay outside the gene matches. Of note for this clone: Its matching antigen is unknown.

In the naive CD8 group, cells lacked CD45RO and were positively selected for CCR7, so terminally differentiated effector memory CD45RA+ cells were left out. It was around 220 ng DNA, tens of thousands of T cell genomes, that sorted-subset replicate PCRs used. The data were produced by immunoSEQ multiplex PCR, yet TCRdb's version contains in-frame clones alone and is incomplete. The table includes around 2,000,000 clones, about 94% detected once. The V call is TRBV10-2, the J call TRBJ1-5, with 7 nucleotides matching TRBD1. The specimen sequenced was naive CD8+ T cells sorted from blood. The sequence came from a man aged 18 to 35 in good health. CDR3 coding DNA: TGCGCCAGCAGGGTCACAGGGGTGGGTGATCAGCCCCAGCATTTT. It translates to CASRVTGVGDQPQHF.